The clone carrying this T cell receptor (beta chain) was observed a few times. The antigen remains unidentified. This sample was included in a study of T cells after yellow fever vaccination. The germline gives CDR1 SEHNR, CDR2 FQNEAQ (reference sequence). This CDR3 spans 18 amino acids. Unmatched junction bases numbered 10, after V lost 3 bases and J lost 3 bases. TCRdb analysed the 5' RACE reads with MiXCR anew, one entry per CDR3 protein. The sample contains 130,000 or so distinct CDR3 sequences, approximately 14% of which appear only once. General study findings and limits: Detected again after the booster were most primary-vaccination clones, at approximately 96% CD4 and 70% to 90% CD8. Shared CD4/CD8 clonotypes were a small share, likely from convergent recombination.

This chain links TRBV7-9 with TRBJ2-3; TRBD2 aligns across 12 bases. The clonotype comes from a man aged 18 to 29 who received the YFV17D yellow fever vaccine. The sequencing used CD8+ T cells sorted from PBMCs, collected 5 days after the yellow fever booster vaccination. The CDR3 reads CASSLRLAGERGTDTQYF. In nucleotides, the CDR3 is TGTGCCAGCAGCTTGCGACTAGCGGGGGAAAGAGGGACAGATACGCAGTATTTT.